The 21 T cell receptor beta chains given below trace back to one sample, sequenced in a study of T cells expressing NK-cell markers. TCRdb reanalyzed the 5' RACE reads, giving one entry per CDR3 protein sequence and no DNA. The sample has 450,000 to 600,000 distinct CDR3 sequences. Sequencing was carried out using blood T cells: a sorted CD56 or NKG2C T cell subset, CD4+ or CD8+ T cells, or bulk PBMC T cells (not recorded which). The receptors derive from a man in his late teens or twenties in good health.

The chain carries TRBV5-1 and TRBJ2-3; TCRdb picks TRBD2, but there is no DNA to check that call. The CDR3 contains 16 residues. Germline CDR1 reads SGHRS; CDR2 reads YFSETQ. CDR3 protein: CASSLVAGGQGDTQYF.

CDR3 protein: CASSYSRQAAENTIYF. V is TRBV6-5 and J is TRBJ1-3; TCRdb's D call, TRBD1, is unchecked because there is no DNA. The CDR3 has 16 residues. Germline lookup yields CDR1 MNHEY and CDR2 SVGAGI.

The rearrangement links TRBV5-1 to TRBJ2-5; with no DNA, the TCRdb D assignment of TRBD1 cannot be verified. The germline V gene encodes CDR1 SGHRS and CDR2 YFSETQ. The CDR3 contains 17 residues. CDR3 region: CASSLGHLQGVGETQYF.

V usage is TRBV9 and J usage is TRBJ2-2; TCRdb picks TRBD2, but there is no DNA to check that call. Germline lookup yields CDR1 SGDLS and CDR2 YYNGEE. CDR3 length: 16 residues. CDR3 sequence reads: CASSPQGRGGTGELFF. Together with reference TRBV9 and TRBJ2-2, the CDR3 gives the full variable domain: DSGVTQTPKHLITATGQRVTLRCSPRSGDLSVYWYQQSLDQGLQFLIQYYNGEERAKGNILERFSAQQFPDLHSELNLSSLELGDSALYFCASSPQGRGGTGELFFGEGSRLTVL.

The rearrangement links TRBV20-1 to TRBJ2-5. The germline CDR1 and CDR2 sequences are DFQATT and SNEGSKA (reference sequence). The CDR3 consists of 15 residues. The CDR3 is CSARVLAGIQETQYF.

The gene calls are TRBV12-3 or TRBV12-4 and TRBJ1-5; TCRdb's D gene call, TRBD1, goes unchecked for lack of DNA. The CDR3 length is 17 residues. The CDR3 loop is CASSLQGQTGRYQPQHF.

The chain uses TRBV7-2 and TRBJ2-3; TCRdb's assignment of TRBD2 cannot be checked, as there is no DNA. CDR3 length equals 17 residues. Per germline, CDR1 SGHTA and CDR2 FQGNSA. The CDR3 sequence is CASSLAGGNLITDTQYF. Drawing the rest from reference TRBV7-2 and TRBJ2-3, the complete variable domain is GAGVSQSPSNKVTEKGKDVELRCDPISGHTALYWYRQSLGQGLEFLIYFQGNSAPDKSGLPSDRFSAERTGGSVSTLTIQRTQQEDSAVYLCASSLAGGNLITDTQYFGPGTRLTVL.

The genes are TRBV14 and TRBJ2-7; the TRBD1 assignment by TCRdb is unverifiable without DNA. Looked up from germline, CDR1 is SGHDN and CDR2 is FVKESK. This CDR3 region has 14 residues. Here the CDR3 reads CASSPPGGRYEQYF.

The gene calls are TRBV28 and TRBJ2-1; TCRdb selects TRBD2, and the lack of DNA leaves this call unchecked. The CDR3 extends over 12 amino acids. The germline V gene encodes CDR1 MDHEN and CDR2 SYDVKM. The CDR3 here is CAAGLFINEQFF.

This chain joins TRBV5-4 and TRBJ2-2; no DNA is available, so the TRBD2 call from TCRdb remains unchecked. The length of the CDR3 is 16 residues. Germline V gene sequence: CDR1 SGHNT, CDR2 YYREEE (reference sequence). CDR3 residues: CASSLTSGSIGGELFF.

The gene calls are TRBV30 and TRBJ2-1. The CDR3 extends over 11 amino acids. CDR1 is GTSNPN, CDR2 SVGIG, per germline (reference sequence). This CDR3 is CAWSRMLEQFF.

V is TRBV7-9 and J is TRBJ2-5; TCRdb selects TRBD2, and the lack of DNA leaves this call unchecked. In germline, CDR1 is SEHNR, CDR2 FQNEAQ (reference sequence). This CDR3 spans 17 amino acids. The CDR3: CASSLPSGRSSGETQYF.

The chain is built from TRBV5-1 and TRBJ1-1. CDR1 is SGHRS, CDR2 YFSETQ, per germline. This CDR3 has 12 residues. CDR3 sequence: CASSSNSGEAFF.

The J gene is TRBJ2-2, the V gene TRBV5-1; TCRdb outputs TRBD1, but without DNA this stays unchecked. The CDR3 extends over 16 amino acids. Germline CDR1 SGHRS, CDR2 YFSETQ. CDR3 amino acids: CASSPEPQGRPGELFF.

The chain couples TRBV6-5 to TRBJ2-1; TCRdb lists TRBD1, though no DNA is available to test this call. CDR1 and CDR2 from the germline V gene are MNHEY and SVGAGI. The CDR3 runs to 14 residues. The CDR3 loop is CASSYGRGGREEFF.

V is TRBV11-2 and J is TRBJ2-7. The germline CDR1 and CDR2 sequences are SGHAT and FQNNGV. This CDR3 comprises 14 residues. The CDR3: CASSSWTSGDEQYF.

J is TRBJ2-1 and V is TRBV12-3 or TRBV12-4; checking the TCRdb D call of TRBD1 is not possible without DNA. The CDR3 runs 15 residues. CDR3 in amino acids: CATSNRDSPYNEQFF.

CDR3 region: CASSSPTSGRAPYNEQFF. J is TRBJ2-1 and V is TRBV28; TCRdb selects TRBD2, and the lack of DNA leaves this call unchecked. The germline V gene has CDR1 MDHEN and CDR2 SYDVKM. The CDR3 totals 18 residues.

The V gene is TRBV20-1, the J gene TRBJ1-2; TCRdb's D gene call, TRBD1, goes unchecked for lack of DNA. This CDR3 region has 14 residues. Germline loops: CDR1 DFQATT, CDR2 SNEGSKA (reference sequence). CDR3: CSARGNYRGYGYTF.

The rearrangement uses TRBV5-4 and TRBJ2-1. The germline CDR1 and CDR2 sequences are SGHNT and YYREEE (reference sequence). The CDR3 consists of 16 residues. CDR3 sequence reads: CASTTSSGRSYNEQFF.

The V gene is TRBV12-3 or TRBV12-4, the J gene TRBJ2-7; TCRdb's D call, TRBD1, is unchecked because there is no DNA. This CDR3 comprises 15 residues. The CDR3 protein is CASSFYRQASYEQYF.